This note documents a single T cell receptor (beta chain) sequence. Its antigen is still unknown. This sample is drawn from a study of T cell responses to AZD1222 COVID-19 vaccine. V lost 1 base to trimming and J lost 5 bases, with 20 bases between them. This CDR3 is 17 amino acids long. CDR1 and CDR2 (germline): MGHRA, YSYEKL. The table came from immunoSEQ multiplex PCR; TCRdb's copy has only in-frame clones and leaves some out. Among fewer than 65,000 clones, about 90% were seen once, and the ten largest hold about 15%. Pooled in the analysis were second doses at about 4 or about 12 weeks. Regarding the study as a whole: Across the whole spike, CD4 TCRs peaked at regions 160-218 and 743-854.

The starting material was peripheral blood, obtained 28 days after the second AZD1222 dose. The genes are TRBV4-1 and TRBJ2-5; TRBD2 is a possible D gene (6 bases). The TCR sequence derives from an adult who received the AZD1222 COVID-19 vaccine. The CDR3 DNA sequence: TGCGCCAGCAGCCAAGTCGGGAGTCGGAACAAACTGGAGACCCAGTACTTC. Its protein product is CASSQVGSRNKLETQYF.